A selection of T cell receptor beta chains follows, all from one sample in a study of shared clonotypes between healthy human individuals. Repertoires were generated with immunoSEQ multiplex PCR, while TCRdb's copy carries only in-frame clones and drops some. The table records roughly 1,000,000 clones, approximately 80% of them present only once. The specimen sequenced was memory CD4+ T cells from PBMCs. The receptor source for this set is a young man in good health. Some clones in this sample may be carry-over from other donors' samples. CDR3s include the opening cysteine and the closing phenylalanine or tryptophan. Fields, in order: V gene, J gene, clone size, D gene, CDR3 protein, CDR3 DNA. The D gene is left open where the match is weak. The size field is filled for only some rows; it gives once, few, many or a size class.

>TRBV28|TRBJ2-7|NA|TRBD1
CASSSPGGRSSYEQYF
TGTGCCAGCAGTTCCCCAGGGGGTAGGAGCTCCTACGAGCAGTACTTC
>TRBV5-8|TRBJ2-6|NA|NA
CASSLVIRTSGANVLTF
TGTGCCAGCAGCTTGGTAATAAGGACTTCTGGGGCCAACGTCCTGACTTTC
>TRBV14|TRBJ1-3|NA|TRBD1
CASSQATGVGNTIYF
TGTGCCAGCAGCCAAGCGACAGGGGTTGGAAACACCATATATTTT
>TRBV7-2|TRBJ1-2|NA|NA
CASSLVEGTGYTF
TGTGCCAGCAGCTTAGTAGAGGGGACTGGCTACACCTTC
>TRBV2|TRBJ2-1|NA|NA
CASSEGTGAEQFF
TGTGCCAGCAGTGAAGGTACAGGAGCTGAGCAGTTCTTC
>TRBV16|TRBJ1-2|NA|TRBD1
CASSADRNYGYTF
TGTGCCAGCAGCGCGGACAGGAACTATGGCTACACCTTC
>TRBV7-2|TRBJ2-1|NA|NA
CASGPATLALNHEQFF
TGTGCCTCAGGACCCGCTACCCTAGCCCTTAACCATGAGCAGTTCTTC
>TRBV11-3|TRBJ2-2|NA|TRBD2
CASSSQGGGTGELFF
TGTGCCAGCAGTTCCCAGGGCGGGGGCACCGGGGAGCTGTTTTTT
>TRBV5-1|TRBJ1-1|NA|TRBD1
CASSSGQSGSNTEAFF
TGCGCCAGCAGCTCGGGACAGAGCGGGTCGAACACTGAAGCTTTCTTT
>TRBV6-1|TRBJ2-7|NA|NA
CASSEGDQHYEQYF
TGTGCCAGCAGTGAAGGGGACCAGCACTACGAGCAGTACTTC
>TRBV28|TRBJ2-7|NA|TRBD1
CASGITGANYEQYF
TGTGCCAGCGGCATCACAGGGGCCAACTACGAGCAGTACTTC
>TRBV4-2|TRBJ2-7|NA|TRBD1
CASSPSGETGGFEQYF
TGTGCCAGCAGCCCGTCAGGGGAGACAGGGGGCTTCGAGCAGTACTTC
>TRBV5-1|TRBJ2-7|NA|TRBD2
CASSLDSGVEQYF
TGCGCCAGCAGCTTGGATAGCGGGGTCGAGCAGTACTTC
>TRBV5-8|TRBJ1-1|NA|NA
CASSLDSSGTNAEAFF
TGTGCCAGCAGCTTGGATTCGTCCGGGACAAACGCTGAAGCTTTCTTT
>TRBV7-2|TRBJ2-7|NA|TRBD2
CASSRRTSAYEQYF
TGTGCCAGCAGCCGTCGGACTAGCGCCTACGAGCAGTACTTC
>TRBV9|TRBJ2-7|NA|TRBD2
CASSVGSEREAWEQYF
TGTGCCAGCAGCGTAGGGTCTGAGCGGGAGGCTTGGGAGCAGTACTTC
>TRBV6-6|TRBJ2-3|once|NA
CASSRRDSTDTQYF
TGTGCCAGCTCTAGGAGGGACAGCACAGATACGCAGTATTTT
>TRBV5-6|TRBJ2-1|NA|TRBD2
CASSLGISGSAYNEQFF
TGTGCCAGCAGCTTGGGGATAAGCGGGAGTGCGTACAATGAGCAGTTCTTC
>TRBV30|TRBJ1-5|NA|NA
CAWSVQGDQPQHF
TGTGCCTGGAGTGTGCAGGGAGATCAGCCCCAGCATTTT
>TRBV25-1|TRBJ2-7|once|NA
CASSESGALVEQYF
TGTGCCAGCAGTGAATCCGGGGCGCTAGTGGAGCAGTACTTC
>TRBV11-2|TRBJ2-7|NA|NA
CASSVRDSSSYEQYF
TGTGCCAGCAGCGTCCGCGACTCGAGCTCCTACGAGCAGTACTTC
>TRBV28|TRBJ2-7|NA|NA
CASSSVGVRENF
TGTGCCAGCAGTTCCGTCGGGGTCCGAGAGAACTTC
>TRBV19|TRBJ2-5|NA|NA
CASTDRADQETQYF
TGTGCCAGTACAGATCGGGCAGATCAAGAGACCCAGTACTTC
>TRBV7-9|TRBJ2-2|NA|NA
CASSPQGLFTGELFF
TGTGCCAGCAGCCCCCAGGGGTTATTCACCGGGGAGCTGTTTTTT
>TRBV6-5|TRBJ2-1|NA|TRBD2
CASSYSSTSGLGEQFF
TGTGCCAGCAGTTACTCCTCCACTAGCGGGCTTGGCGAGCAGTTCTTC
>TRBV28|TRBJ2-1|NA|NA
CAISDYGRNNEQFF
TGTGCCATCAGCGACTATGGCCGCAACAATGAGCAGTTCTTC